These 18 T cell receptor beta chains were all obtained from the same sample, sequenced in a study of CD8 T cells in Susac syndrome (dated by TCRdb to between 2019 and 2020). Library prep was done by the immunoSEQ multiplex PCR assay. RNA was extracted using the RNeasy kit, and roughly 0.5 to 1 microgram was reverse transcribed with random hexamers. TCRdb ran its own pipeline on the public reads, namely fastp trimming at Q25 and MiXCR clone calling, and kept in-frame beta chains. When rows share a CDR3 protein, they turn into one entry using the most common DNA and genes. Across this sample there are about 130,000 distinct CDR3 sequences, with about 95% seen only once. Together, the top ten hold more than 0.095% of the sample. Sequences were obtained from CD4+ T cells from PBMCs. These receptors came from a human donor in good health.

J is TRBJ2-3 and V is TRBV29-1, with TRBD1 identical over 10 bases. The V gene end was trimmed by 6 bases and the J gene end by 0 bases; junction bases not matched to a gene: 3. Germline lookup yields CDR1 SQVTM and CDR2 ANQGSEA. CDR3 size: 14 residues. Here the CDR3 reads CSVLGQGSTDTQYF. For the CDR3, the DNA is TGCAGCGTGCTGGGACAGGGGAGCACAGATACGCAGTATTTT.

This chain uses TRBV5-1 with TRBJ2-7; no clear D. Trimming shortened V by 5 bases and J by 6 bases, and 21 bases separated the two germline ends. The CDR3 runs to 15 residues. Per the germline V gene, CDR1 is SGHRS and CDR2 is YFSETQ. CDR3 in DNA: TGCGCCAGCAGTCAAGTGGATCGTGGGGTCCGCGAGCAGTACTTC. Amino acid sequence: CASSQVDRGVREQYF. Filled out from reference TRBV5-1 and TRBJ2-7, the complete variable domain reads KAGVTQTPRYLIKTRGQQVTLSCSPISGHRSVSWYQQTPGQGLQFLFEYFSETQRNKGNFPGRFSGRQFSNSRSEMNVSTLELGDSALYLCASSQVDRGVREQYFGPGTRLTVT.

The chain has TRBV27 and TRBJ2-5; perhaps TRBD2 as D (6 bases). With 5 bases removed from V and 1 base from J, the gap between germline ends came to 8 bases. Germline V gene sequence: CDR1 MNHEY, CDR2 SMNVEV (reference sequence). This CDR3 has 13 residues. The CDR3 nucleotides are TGTGCCAGCAGTAGGAGGGTCCAAGAGACCCAGTACTTC. Its translation is CASSRRVQETQYF.

The chain employs TRBV7-2 and TRBJ2-7; TRBD1 matches at 7 bases. This CDR3 has 14 amino acids. V lost 6 bases to trimming and J lost 3 bases; unmatched junction nucleotides: 8. Germline V gene lookup returns CDR1 SGHTA and CDR2 FQGNSA. The CDR3 here is CASSYKGARYEQYF. The CDR3, as DNA: TGTGCCAGCAGTTACAAGGGGGCGCGCTACGAGCAGTACTTC.

This chain links TRBV7-2 with TRBJ2-5, with 11 bases matching TRBD2. CDR1 is SGHTA, CDR2 FQGNSA, per germline. CDR3 length: 15 amino acids. V was clipped by 5 bases and J by 10 bases; unmatched bases: 12. This CDR3 is CASSGTGTSGGGQYF. As DNA, the CDR3 is TGTGCCAGCAGCGGGACCGGGACTAGCGGTGGGGGCCAGTACTTC.

The chain is built from TRBV19 and TRBJ2-2; unclear D gene. Germline V CDR1 and CDR2: LNHDA, SQIVND (reference sequence). There are 15 residues in the CDR3. Trimming pared 5 bases from V and 2 bases from J, leaving 12 bases between. Written as DNA, the CDR3 is TGTGCCAGTAGTCCTGGGCGGCCTAACACCGGGGAGCTGTTTTTT. Residues: CASSPGRPNTGELFF.

The V call is TRBV2, the J call TRBJ2-3; a weak D match, TRBD1 (5 bases). Trimming removed 8 bases at V and 1 base at J, with 13 bases between. The CDR3 totals 14 residues. The V gene's germline CDR1 is SNHLY and CDR2 FYNNEI. In DNA, the CDR3 is TGTGCCAGCGCCATGGGGCAGGGCACAGATACGCAGTATTTT. The encoded protein is CASAMGQGTDTQYF.

The chain employs TRBV29-1 and TRBJ1-3; D remains ambiguous. CDR1 and CDR2 (germline): SQVTM, ANQGSEA. The CDR3 has 13 amino acids. V shed 4 bases and J shed 7 bases, with 14 bases lying between them. Here the CDR3 reads CSVGSRKSNTIYF. CDR3 sequence (DNA): TGCAGCGTTGGGTCAAGGAAGTCCAACACCATATATTTT.

This clonotype came up once. V is TRBV3-1 and J is TRBJ1-5, with D perhaps matching TRBD1 (5 bases). Germline V gives CDR1 LGHDT, CDR2 YNNKEL (reference sequence). This CDR3 is 15 amino acids long. Trimming shortened V by 0 bases and J by 4 bases, and 10 bases separated the two germline ends. The CDR3 region is CASSQDSGPNQPQHF. CDR3 sequence (DNA): TGTGCCAGCAGCCAAGATTCAGGGCCGAATCAGCCCCAGCATTTT.

This chain joins TRBV19 and TRBJ1-5, with D possibly being TRBD1 (5 bases). CDR1 and CDR2 (germline): LNHDA, SQIVND (reference sequence). V lost 10 bases and J lost 7, with 23 bases in between. The length of the CDR3 is 15 residues. In DNA form, the CDR3 reads TGTGCCACCACTAAAAGAACTTACGAGGGGCAGCCCCAGCATTTT. It encodes CATTKRTYEGQPQHF.

The gene calls are TRBV2 and TRBJ1-5; 8 positions agree with TRBD1. Germline loops: CDR1 SNHLY, CDR2 FYNNEI. With 8 bases clipped from V and 4 bases from J, the junction kept 4 bases outside the gene matches. CDR3 length: 13 amino acids. The CDR3 spells CASQRTGNQPQHF. The CDR3 DNA reads TGTGCCAGCCAACGGACAGGGAATCAGCCCCAGCATTTT. Complete variable domain (other parts from reference TRBV2 and TRBJ1-5): EPEVTQTPSHQVTQMGQEVILRCVPISNHLYFYWYRQILGQKVEFLVSFYNNEISEKSEIFDDQFSVERPDGSNFTLKIRSTKLEDSAMYFCASQRTGNQPQHFGDGTRLSIL.

The chain uses TRBV14 and TRBJ2-7; D is unresolved. Germline V gene lookup returns CDR1 SGHDN and CDR2 FVKESK. This CDR3 contains 15 residues. Trimming removed 0 bases from V and 2 bases from J, with 11 bases in between. CDR3 protein: CASSQDKRPPYEQYF. DNA for the CDR3: TGTGCCAGCAGCCAAGATAAAAGGCCTCCCTACGAGCAGTACTTC.

V usage is TRBV27 and J usage is TRBJ2-2; D is unresolved. The CDR3 runs 15 residues. Germline lookup yields CDR1 MNHEY and CDR2 SMNVEV (reference sequence). V was trimmed by 2 bases and J by 1 base, leaving 8 bases between them. The CDR3 here is CASSLQALNTGELFF. The CDR3 nucleotides are TGTGCCAGCAGTTTACAGGCTTTGAACACCGGGGAGCTGTTTTTT.

The V gene is TRBV18, the J gene TRBJ2-1; no clear D gene. CDR3 length equals 12 residues. V lost 5 bases, J lost 9 bases, and 11 bases lay in between. The V gene's germline CDR1 is KGHSH and CDR2 LQKENI. The CDR3 region has the DNA TGTGCCAGCTCATCCGGACCGCGTGAGCAGTTCTTC. The encoded protein is CASSSGPREQFF. Complete variable domain (other parts from reference TRBV18 and TRBJ2-1): NAGVMQNPRHLVRRRGQEARLRCSPMKGHSHVYWYRQLPEEGLKFMVYLQKENIIDESGMPKERFSAEFPKEGPSILRIQQVVRGDSAAYFCASSSGPREQFFGPGTRLTVL.

In this sample, this clonotype turned up once. V is TRBV7-8 and J is TRBJ1-3, with D unclear. The germline gives CDR1 SGHVS, CDR2 FQNEAQ. The CDR3 sequence is 13 residues long. The ends were cut back, 5 bases at V and 5 bases at J, with 10 bases in the middle. This CDR3 is CASSHRGRNTIYF. CDR3 nucleotide sequence: TGTGCCAGCAGCCACCGAGGTAGAAACACCATATATTTT.

The chain has TRBV28 and TRBJ1-5, with D uncertain. V lost 6 bases, J lost 5 bases, and 8 bases lay in between. Germline lookup yields CDR1 MDHEN and CDR2 SYDVKM. The CDR3 contains 12 residues. In DNA form, the CDR3 reads TGTGCCAGCAGCGAGGTGGATCAGCCCCAGCATTTT. Amino acids: CASSEVDQPQHF.

V and J are TRBV29-1 and TRBJ2-1; 8 nucleotides align to TRBD1. The CDR3 runs 13 residues. V dropped 1 base and J dropped 8; count of bases not matched to a gene: 4. Germline assignment: CDR1 SQVTM and CDR2 ANQGSEA. CDR3 in amino acids: CSVEARTGYEQFF. The CDR3 bases are TGCAGCGTTGAAGCGCGGACAGGGTATGAGCAGTTCTTC.

The J gene is TRBJ2-1, the V gene TRBV27, with D perhaps matching TRBD1 or TRBD2 (6 bases each). Germline CDR1 MNHEY, CDR2 SMNVEV (reference sequence). V gave up 3 bases and J gave up 2 bases, with 20 bases separating them. The CDR3 spans 18 residues. Here the CDR3 DNA reads TGTGCCAGCAGTTTGGCCGGGGGAGACAGGAGACCCTACAATGAGCAGTTCTTC. Translation: CASSLAGGDRRPYNEQFF.